This note documents a single TCR beta chain sequence. The antigen remains undetermined. This entry is derived from a study of beta chain features in type 1 diabetes. One heparinised draw, averaging about 110 mL, was taken per donor. General study findings and limits: The analysis here could not establish whether HLA type shapes TCRB rearrangement.

Expressed TCRB transcripts were sequenced because the entire RNA isolate underwent reverse transcription. Using immunoSEQ multiplex PCR, the repertoire was profiled, and TCRdb retains in-frame clones only, with some absent. The sample consists of more than 300,000 clones, under 8.5% of them appearing once. The V gene end was trimmed by 3 bases and the J gene end by 9 bases; junction bases not matched to a gene: 8. Germline-derived CDR1 and CDR2 are MDHEN and SYDVKM. This CDR3 has 15 residues. The sequenced material came from central memory CD4+ T cells from blood. The V gene is TRBV28, the J gene TRBJ1-6, with 7 bases fitting TRBD1. The source is a woman aged 18-29 years in good health. The CDR3 sequence is CASSLARDSISPLHF. The CDR3 region has the DNA TGTGCCAGCAGTTTGGCACGGGACAGCATTTCACCCCTCCACTTT.